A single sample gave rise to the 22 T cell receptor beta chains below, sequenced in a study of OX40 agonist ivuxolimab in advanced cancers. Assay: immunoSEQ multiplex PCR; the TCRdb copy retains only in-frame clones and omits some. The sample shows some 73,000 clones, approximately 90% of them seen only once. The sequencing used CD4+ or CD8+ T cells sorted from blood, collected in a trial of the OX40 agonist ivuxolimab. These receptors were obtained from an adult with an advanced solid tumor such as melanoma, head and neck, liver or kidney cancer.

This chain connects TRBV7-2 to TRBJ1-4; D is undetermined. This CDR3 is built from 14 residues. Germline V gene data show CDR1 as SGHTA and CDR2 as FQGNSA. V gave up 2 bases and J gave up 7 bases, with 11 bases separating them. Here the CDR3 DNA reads TGTGCCAGCAGCTTAATATTCGGGGTTGAAAAACTGTTTTTT. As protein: CASSLIFGVEKLFF.

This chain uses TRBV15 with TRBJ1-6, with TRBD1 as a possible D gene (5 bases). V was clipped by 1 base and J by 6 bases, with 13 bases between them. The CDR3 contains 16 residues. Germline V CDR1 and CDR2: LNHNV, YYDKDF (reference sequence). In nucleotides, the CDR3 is TGTGCCACCAGCAGAGGGCGGGACCCTTTTAATTCACCCCTCCACTTT. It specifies CATSRGRDPFNSPLHF.

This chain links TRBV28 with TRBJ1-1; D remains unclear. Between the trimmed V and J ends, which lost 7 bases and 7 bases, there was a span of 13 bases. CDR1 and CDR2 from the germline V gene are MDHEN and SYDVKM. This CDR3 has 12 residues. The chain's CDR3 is CASNSAAFEAFF. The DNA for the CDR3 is TGTGCCAGCAACTCGGCGGCTTTTGAAGCTTTCTTT.

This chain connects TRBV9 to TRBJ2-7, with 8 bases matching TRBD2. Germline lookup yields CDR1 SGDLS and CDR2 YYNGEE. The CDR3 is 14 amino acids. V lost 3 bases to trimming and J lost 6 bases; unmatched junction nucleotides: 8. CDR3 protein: CASSATGTSSEQYF. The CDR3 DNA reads TGTGCCAGCAGCGCCACCGGGACTAGTTCCGAGCAGTACTTC. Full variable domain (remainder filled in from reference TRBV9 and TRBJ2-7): DSGVTQTPKHLITATGQRVTLRCSPRSGDLSVYWYQQSLDQGLQFLIQYYNGEERAKGNILERFSAQQFPDLHSELNLSSLELGDSALYFCASSATGTSSEQYFGPGTRLTVT.

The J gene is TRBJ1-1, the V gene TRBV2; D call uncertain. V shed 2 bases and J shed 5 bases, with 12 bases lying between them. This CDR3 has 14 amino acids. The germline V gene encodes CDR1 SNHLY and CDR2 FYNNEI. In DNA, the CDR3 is TGTGCCAGCAGTGAATCGAGCATCTGGACTGAAGCTTTCTTT. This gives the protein CASSESSIWTEAFF.

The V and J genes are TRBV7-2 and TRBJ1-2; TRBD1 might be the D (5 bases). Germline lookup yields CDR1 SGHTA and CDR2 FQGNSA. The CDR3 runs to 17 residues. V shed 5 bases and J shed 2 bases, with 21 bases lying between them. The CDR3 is CASSGGVRMSRNYGYTF. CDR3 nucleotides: TGTGCCAGCAGCGGGGGGGTCAGGATGAGCCGAAACTATGGCTACACCTTC. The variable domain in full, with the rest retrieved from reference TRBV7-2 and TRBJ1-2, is GAGVSQSPSNKVTEKGKDVELRCDPISGHTALYWYRQSLGQGLEFLIYFQGNSAPDKSGLPSDRFSAERTGGSVSTLTIQRTQQEDSAVYLCASSGGVRMSRNYGYTFGSGTRLTVV.

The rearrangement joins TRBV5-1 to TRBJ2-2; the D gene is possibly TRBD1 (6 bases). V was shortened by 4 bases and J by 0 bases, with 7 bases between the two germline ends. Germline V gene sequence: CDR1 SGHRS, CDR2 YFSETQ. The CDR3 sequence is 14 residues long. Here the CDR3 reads CASSRDTNTGELFF. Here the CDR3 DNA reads TGCGCCAGCAGCCGGGACACGAACACCGGGGAGCTGTTTTTT.

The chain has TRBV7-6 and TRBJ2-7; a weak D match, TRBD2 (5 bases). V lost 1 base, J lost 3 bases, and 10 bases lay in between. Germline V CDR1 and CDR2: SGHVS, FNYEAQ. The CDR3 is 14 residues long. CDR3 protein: CASSLESEGYEQYF. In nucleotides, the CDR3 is TGTGCCAGCAGCTTAGAAAGCGAGGGCTACGAGCAGTACTTC.

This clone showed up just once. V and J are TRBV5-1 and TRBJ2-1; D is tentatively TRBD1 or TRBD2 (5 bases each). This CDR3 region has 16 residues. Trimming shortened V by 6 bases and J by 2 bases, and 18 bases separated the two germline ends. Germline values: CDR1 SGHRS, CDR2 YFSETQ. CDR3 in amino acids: CASNPLSGTPYNEQFF. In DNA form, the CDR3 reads TGCGCCAGCAACCCTCTATCCGGGACCCCCTACAATGAGCAGTTCTTC.

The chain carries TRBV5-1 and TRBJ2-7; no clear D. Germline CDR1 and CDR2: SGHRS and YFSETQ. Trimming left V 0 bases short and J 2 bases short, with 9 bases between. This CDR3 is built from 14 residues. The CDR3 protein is CASSLDLATYEQYF. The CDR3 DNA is TGCGCCAGCAGCTTGGATCTGGCAACCTACGAGCAGTACTTC.

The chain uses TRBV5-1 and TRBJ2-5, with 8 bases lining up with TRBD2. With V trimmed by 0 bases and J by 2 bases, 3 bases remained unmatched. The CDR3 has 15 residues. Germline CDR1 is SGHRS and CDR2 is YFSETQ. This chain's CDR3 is CASSLVLAVQETQYF. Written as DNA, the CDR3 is TGCGCCAGCAGCTTGGTACTAGCGGTACAAGAGACCCAGTACTTC.

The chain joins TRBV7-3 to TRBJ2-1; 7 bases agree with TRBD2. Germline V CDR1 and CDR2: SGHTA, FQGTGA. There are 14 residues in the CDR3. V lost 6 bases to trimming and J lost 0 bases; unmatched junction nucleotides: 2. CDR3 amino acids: CASSLAGSYNEQFF. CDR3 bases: TGTGCCAGCAGTTTAGCGGGCTCCTACAATGAGCAGTTCTTC.

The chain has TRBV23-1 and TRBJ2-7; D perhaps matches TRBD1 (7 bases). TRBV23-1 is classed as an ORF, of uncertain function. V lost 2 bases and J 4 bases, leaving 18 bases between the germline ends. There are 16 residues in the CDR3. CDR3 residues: CASSQNSRGARYEQYF. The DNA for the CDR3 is TGCGCCAGCAGTCAAAATTCCAGGGGGGCTCGGTACGAGCAGTACTTC.

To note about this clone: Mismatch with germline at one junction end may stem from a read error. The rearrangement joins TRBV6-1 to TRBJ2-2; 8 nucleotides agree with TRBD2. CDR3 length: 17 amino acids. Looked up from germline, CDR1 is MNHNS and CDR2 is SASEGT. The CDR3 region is CASREAGVRGEAGELFF. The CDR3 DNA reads TGTGCCAGCAGGGAAGCGGGAGTTAGGGGGGAGGCCGGGGAGCTGTTTTTT.

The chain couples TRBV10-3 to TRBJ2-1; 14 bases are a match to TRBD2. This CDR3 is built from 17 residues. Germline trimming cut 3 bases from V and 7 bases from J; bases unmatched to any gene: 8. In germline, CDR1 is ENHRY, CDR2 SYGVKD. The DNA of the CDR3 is TGTGCCATCAGTGATTCCCTGACTAGCGGGAGGGCTAATGAGCAGTTCTTC. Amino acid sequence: CAISDSLTSGRANEQFF.

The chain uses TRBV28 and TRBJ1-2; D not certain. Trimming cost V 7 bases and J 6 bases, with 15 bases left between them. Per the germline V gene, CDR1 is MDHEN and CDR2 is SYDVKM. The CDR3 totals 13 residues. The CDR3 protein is CASTWGNLDGYTF. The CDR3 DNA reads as TGTGCCAGCACCTGGGGAAACCTAGATGGCTACACCTTC.

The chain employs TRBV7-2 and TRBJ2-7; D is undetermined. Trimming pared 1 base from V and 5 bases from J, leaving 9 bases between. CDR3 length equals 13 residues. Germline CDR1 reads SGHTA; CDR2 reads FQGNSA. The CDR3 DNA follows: TGTGCCAGCAGCTTAGGGGAATTTGACGAGCAGTACTTC. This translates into CASSLGEFDEQYF.

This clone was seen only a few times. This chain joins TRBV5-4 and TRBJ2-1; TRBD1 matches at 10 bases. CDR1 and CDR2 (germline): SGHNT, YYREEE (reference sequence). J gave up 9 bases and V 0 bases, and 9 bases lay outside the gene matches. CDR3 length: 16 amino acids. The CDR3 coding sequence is TGTGCCAGCAGCTTGGCCCCCGACAGGGGGCTGTCTGAGCAGTTCTTC. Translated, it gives CASSLAPDRGLSEQFF.

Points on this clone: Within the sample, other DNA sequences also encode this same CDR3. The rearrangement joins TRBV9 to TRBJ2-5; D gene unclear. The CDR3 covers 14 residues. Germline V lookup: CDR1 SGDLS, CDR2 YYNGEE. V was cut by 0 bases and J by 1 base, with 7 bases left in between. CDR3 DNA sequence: TGTGCCAGCAGCGTAGGGCGGACCCAAGAGACCCAGTACTTC. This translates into CASSVGRTQETQYF.

CDR3 nucleotide sequence: TGTGCCAGCAGCTTCGTCACTAGCGGGTTAGCAAAGACCCAGTACTTC. Protein product: CASSFVTSGLAKTQYF. This chain links TRBV5-6 with TRBJ2-5; TRBD2 aligns across 9 bases. Unmatched junction bases numbered 11, after V lost 2 bases and J lost 6 bases. The CDR3 extends over 16 amino acids. Germline CDR1 is SGHDT and CDR2 is YYEEEE.

The CDR3 DNA sequence: TGCGCCAGCAGGGTGTCGGGTGGCTACACCTTC. Amino acid sequence: CASRVSGGYTF. The V gene is TRBV5-1, the J gene TRBJ1-2, with D uncertain. The CDR3 is made up of 11 amino acids. Germline-derived CDR1 and CDR2 are SGHRS and YFSETQ. Trimming took off 5 bases at V and 7 bases at J, with 9 bases between the two ends.

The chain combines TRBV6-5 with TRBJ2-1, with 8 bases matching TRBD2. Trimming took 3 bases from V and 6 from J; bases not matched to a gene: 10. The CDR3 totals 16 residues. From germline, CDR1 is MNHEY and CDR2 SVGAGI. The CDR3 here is CASSYHEGAGANEQFF. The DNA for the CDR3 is TGTGCCAGCAGTTATCACGAGGGAGCGGGAGCCAATGAGCAGTTCTTC.